This note documents a single T cell receptor beta chain sequence. The antigen is undetermined. Drawing of peripheral blood yielded 8.5 to 10 milliliters from each donor. Trimming pared 4 bases from V and 5 bases from J, leaving 15 bases between. The CDR3 has 15 residues. Germline CDR1 reads SGHVS; CDR2 reads FNYEAQ. The data originate from a study of blood T cells in healthy people across ages. Study outcomes and limitations: Per-million-T-cell TCR beta diversity fell roughly linearly with age.

The use of a sample-barcoded 5' primer and a J-beta primer mix characterized a second PCR of roughly 6 to 11 cycles. TCRdb re-called the 5' RACE reads through MiXCR, storing one row per CDR3 protein. Of about 1.4 million distinct CDR3 sequences in the sample, almost 60% are singletons; the top ten hold 6.5% to 8.5%. The sequence came from a man aged 18 to 30 in good health. Sequencing used blood. The V call is TRBV7-6, the J call TRBJ2-1; a weak D match, TRBD2 (6 bases). CDR3 residues: CASSSAGDFNNEQFF. The CDR3, as DNA: TGTGCCAGCAGCTCCGCTGGGGACTTCAACAATGAGCAGTTCTTC.